The rows below give T cell receptor beta chains drawn from one sample of a study of T cell responses to AZD1222 COVID-19 vaccine. TCRdb's copy holds only in-frame clones and misses some; the assay was immunoSEQ multiplex PCR. This table has 150,000 to 200,000 clones, around 95% appearing once. This specimen was peripheral blood, taken on day 0 of AZD1222 vaccination. The receptors here all came from an adult in good health. Each CDR3 is given with its conserved first and last residue. Fields, in order: J gene, clone size, V gene, D gene, CDR3 protein, CDR3 DNA. A D gene is named only where the DNA matches it firmly. The size of a clone is reported for some rows only, either as once, few or many, or as a class for expanded clones.

TRBJ1-1,once,TRBV4-1,-,CASSQGHWDTEAFF,TGCGCCAGCAGCCAAGGGCACTGGGACACTGAAGCTTTCTTT
TRBJ1-3,once,TRBV30,-,CAWSVRIPGDPGNTIYF,TGTGCCTGGAGTGTACGCATTCCGGGGGATCCTGGAAACACCATATATTTT
TRBJ2-7,-,TRBV19,-,CASSIAAGTYEQYF,TGTGCCAGTAGTATAGCCGCGGGAACGTACGAGCAGTACTTC
TRBJ2-7,-,TRBV3-1/TRBV3-2,TRBD2,CASSQVRGSPDYEQYF,TGTGCCAGCAGCCAAGTGCGCGGGAGTCCGGACTACGAGCAGTACTTC
TRBJ1-1,-,TRBV11-2,-,CASSFRGNRSTEAFF,TGTGCCAGCAGCTTTCGCGGCAACAGGAGCACTGAAGCTTTCTTT
TRBJ2-7,once,TRBV6-5,-,CASSLSQGGYYEQYF,TGTGCCAGCAGTCTCAGCCAAGGCGGATACTACGAGCAGTACTTC
TRBJ2-4,-,TRBV6-5,TRBD1,CASSTVRGKNIQYF,TGTGCCAGCAGTACCGTCAGGGGGAAAAACATTCAGTACTTC
TRBJ1-5,-,TRBV3-1/TRBV3-2,-,CASSQDSIQPQHF,TGTGCCAGCAGCCAAGATAGCATTCAGCCCCAGCATTTT
TRBJ1-5,-,TRBV9,TRBD1,CASSVGGQGANQPQHF,TGTGCCAGCAGCGTGGGCGGACAGGGGGCCAATCAGCCCCAGCATTTT
TRBJ2-1,-,TRBV4-2,-,CASSQGSGTFYNEQFF,TGTGCCAGCAGCCAAGGCTCTGGGACTTTCTACAATGAGCAGTTCTTC
TRBJ1-6,-,TRBV30,-,CAWGRSYNSPLHF,TGTGCCTGGGGACGGAGCTATAATTCACCCCTCCACTTT
TRBJ1-4,-,TRBV5-8,-,CASTPRALNEKLFF,TGTGCCAGCACCCCCAGGGCCCTTAATGAAAAACTGTTTTTT
TRBJ2-7,-,TRBV19,TRBD1,CASSGTAAYEQYF,TGTGCCAGTAGTGGGACAGCCGCCTACGAGCAGTACTTC
TRBJ2-1,-,TRBV9,TRBD1,CASSAHPGTGPGNEQFF,TGTGCCAGCAGCGCCCACCCCGGGACAGGGCCCGGCAATGAGCAGTTCTTC
TRBJ1-2,few,TRBV5-1,-,CASSFLGDYGYTF,TGCGCCAGCAGCTTTTTGGGGGACTATGGCTACACCTTC
TRBJ2-2,-,TRBV3-1/TRBV3-2,-,CASSPSTETGELFF,TGTGCCAGCAGCCCCTCGACGGAAACCGGGGAGCTGTTTTTT
TRBJ1-5,-,TRBV27,-,CASSPGPIGSNQPQHF,TGTGCCAGCAGTCCAGGCCCCATTGGCAGCAATCAGCCCCAGCATTTT
TRBJ1-5,once,TRBV7-2,-,CASSFQGTSNQPQHF,TGTGCCAGCAGCTTCCAGGGTACCTCCAATCAGCCCCAGCATTTT
TRBJ2-3,once,TRBV19,-,CASRPQGKGTDTQYF,TGTGCCAGCCGGCCACAGGGAAAGGGCACAGATACGCAGTATTTT
TRBJ2-3,-,TRBV5-1,-,CASSLSDTQYF,TGCGCCAGCAGCTTGTCCGATACGCAGTATTTT
TRBJ2-1,-,TRBV7-3,-,CASSPGHEGHEQFF,TGTGCCAGCAGTCCGGGCCACGAGGGGCATGAGCAGTTCTTC
TRBJ2-7,-,TRBV9,-,CARGAGESSYEQYF,TGTGCAAGAGGGGCGGGCGAGAGCTCCTACGAGCAGTACTTC
TRBJ2-7,-,TRBV5-5,-,CASSLVVAAHEQYF,TGTGCCAGCAGCTTGGTCGTAGCCGCCCACGAGCAGTACTTC
TRBJ1-1,-,TRBV5-4,-,CASSRTENTEAFF,TGTGCCAGCAGCCGAACAGAGAACACTGAAGCTTTCTTT
TRBJ1-5,once,TRBV28,-,CASRIDRRDQPQHF,TGTGCCAGCAGAATCGACAGGCGGGATCAGCCCCAGCATTTT
TRBJ1-4,-,TRBV5-1,-,CASARGQGKEKLFF,TGCGCCAGCGCCCGGGGCCAAGGGAAGGAAAAACTGTTTTTT
TRBJ2-5,-,TRBV30,TRBD2,CAWSHPAGKRETQYF,TGTGCCTGGAGTCACCCAGCGGGAAAGCGGGAGACCCAGTACTTC
TRBJ1-2,-,TRBV5-1,TRBD1,CASSLGFQGARGYTF,TGCGCCAGCAGCTTGGGATTCCAGGGGGCTCGGGGCTACACCTTC
TRBJ1-1,-,TRBV7-9,-,CASSLVGVKNTEAFF,TGTGCCAGCAGCTTGGTCGGGGTGAAGAACACTGAAGCTTTCTTT
TRBJ2-1,-,TRBV7-2,-,CASTTAVYNEQFF,TGTGCCAGCACCACGGCGGTCTACAATGAGCAGTTCTTC
TRBJ1-2,-,TRBV5-3,-,CARSGSDVLYVYTF,TGTGCCAGAAGCGGATCAGACGTTCTTTATGTCTACACCTTC
TRBJ1-1,-,TRBV19,-,CASSMGLLLKNTEAFF,TGTGCCAGTAGTATGGGCCTGCTCCTCAAGAACACTGAAGCTTTCTTT
TRBJ1-5,-,TRBV7-9,TRBD1,CASSEPGQGLQPQHF,TGTGCCAGCAGTGAACCGGGACAGGGTTTACAGCCCCAGCATTTT
TRBJ1-2,-,TRBV27,-,CASSSGTGGSGYTF,TGTGCCAGCAGCTCCGGGACGGGAGGGAGCGGCTACACCTTC
TRBJ1-2,-,TRBV6-5,-,CASSLQVGYGYTF,TGTGCCAGCAGTTTGCAGGTGGGCTATGGCTACACCTTC
TRBJ1-5,-,TRBV18,-,CASRRGDGLHEPQHF,TGTGCCAGCCGTAGAGGGGACGGACTTCATGAGCCCCAGCATTTT
TRBJ1-2,-,TRBV5-1,-,CASSSNTGYGYTF,TGCGCCAGCAGCTCCAATACAGGGTACGGCTACACCTTC
TRBJ2-5,-,TRBV11-2,TRBD2,CASRQRLAERAGETQYF,TGTGCCAGCAGACAGAGACTAGCGGAGCGGGCGGGAGAGACCCAGTACTTC
TRBJ2-1,-,TRBV6-5,TRBD1,CASSTTGEAYNEQFF,TGTGCCAGCAGTACGACAGGGGAGGCCTACAATGAGCAGTTCTTC
TRBJ1-2,-,TRBV27,-,CASSIDPGHYGYTF,TGTGCCAGCAGTATAGACCCAGGCCACTATGGCTACACCTTC
TRBJ2-1,-,TRBV11-3,TRBD1,CASSAEDRDRDEQFF,TGTGCCAGCAGCGCCGAAGACAGGGACCGGGATGAGCAGTTCTTC
TRBJ1-2,-,TRBV2,-,CASTWDPVDGYTF,TGTGCCAGCACCTGGGACCCGGTCGATGGCTACACCTTC
TRBJ2-7,-,TRBV2,TRBD2,CASTPRASGPYEQYF,TGTGCCAGCACCCCTCGGGCTAGCGGACCCTACGAGCAGTACTTC
TRBJ2-2,-,TRBV3-1/TRBV3-2,-,CASSLGRGDTGELFF,TGTGCCAGCAGCCTAGGACGGGGCGACACCGGGGAGCTGTTTTTT
TRBJ1-5,-,TRBV7-2,-,CASSFDSNQPQHF,TGTGCCAGCAGCTTCGACAGCAATCAGCCCCAGCATTTT
TRBJ1-4,-,TRBV9,-,CASSVGGEAYSEKLFF,TGTGCCAGCAGCGTAGGTGGGGAGGCCTACAGTGAAAAACTGTTTTTT
TRBJ1-2,-,TRBV10-3,-,CAISDTNYGYTF,TGTGCCATCAGTGACACGAACTATGGCTACACCTTC
TRBJ1-1,-,TRBV30,-,CAWSEGSRVRKAFF,TGTGCCTGGAGTGAAGGAAGCAGGGTTCGAAAAGCTTTCTTT
TRBJ1-2,-,TRBV2,-,CASSEDSYGYTF,TGTGCCAGCAGTGAAGACAGCTATGGCTACACCTTC
TRBJ2-5,once,TRBV7-2,-,CASRKEGLQETQYF,TGTGCCAGCAGGAAGGAGGGGCTCCAAGAGACCCAGTACTTC
TRBJ2-1,-,TRBV25-1,-,CASGYNEQFF,TGTGCCAGCGGCTACAATGAGCAGTTCTTC
TRBJ1-2,-,TRBV27,TRBD1,CASSLSAGGSSSHGYTF,TGTGCCAGCAGTTTATCGGCAGGGGGCTCCTCCTCCCATGGCTACACCTTC
TRBJ1-1,-,TRBV3-1/TRBV3-2,-,CASTPGTALAEAFF,TGTGCCAGCACCCCCGGGACTGCACTGGCTGAAGCTTTCTTT
TRBJ1-1,-,TRBV18,-,CASSPEGNTEAFF,TGTGCCAGCTCACCAGAGGGGAACACTGAAGCTTTCTTT
TRBJ1-1,-,TRBV4-1,-,CASSQDPGALYIRGTEAFF,TGCGCCAGCAGCCAAGATCCAGGGGCGCTCTATATAAGGGGCACTGAAGCTTTCTTT
TRBJ1-5,-,TRBV12-3/TRBV12-4,-,CASGRVSQPQHF,TGTGCCAGCGGGCGGGTAAGCCAGCCCCAGCATTTT
TRBJ1-5,-,TRBV28,TRBD1,CASSGTGSQPQHF,TGTGCCAGCAGTGGGACAGGTAGTCAGCCCCAGCATTTT
TRBJ2-2,-,TRBV5-1,-,CASSLEVGELFF,TGCGCCAGCAGCTTGGAGGTCGGGGAGCTGTTTTTT
TRBJ2-7,-,TRBV28,-,CASSFAGDSSYEQYF,TGTGCCAGCAGTTTCGCGGGGGACAGCTCCTACGAGCAGTACTTC
TRBJ1-6,-,TRBV30,-,CAWAQPNSPLHF,TGTGCCTGGGCTCAGCCTAATTCACCCCTCCACTTT